This is a list of T cell receptor beta chains from one sample in a study of blood T cell repertoires in COVID-19. TCRdb's table, derived via immunoSEQ multiplex PCR, lists solely in-frame clones and lacks some. The sample lists about 140,000 clones; roughly four fifths were seen once. The source material was peripheral blood. The receptors were gathered from a woman aged 60-75 years with acute or convalescent COVID-19. Each CDR3 is given with its conserved first and last residue. The order of the fields is V gene, J gene, D gene, clone size, CDR3 DNA, CDR3 protein. The D gene is left open where the match is weak. Clone size is stated in some rows and not others, as once, few, many or a class when expanded.

v_gene: TRBV30
j_gene: TRBJ2-6
d_gene: TRBD1
abundance: -
CDR3nt: TGTGCCTGGAGTGCCGGGACAGGGGGCCCGAGGGCCAACGTCCTGACTTTC
CDR3aa: CAWSAGTGGPRANVLTF

v_gene: TRBV28
j_gene: TRBJ2-3
d_gene: -
abundance: -
CDR3nt: TGTGCCAGCACGGCACGGCAGGGGAGCACAGATACGCAGTATTTT
CDR3aa: CASTARQGSTDTQYF

v_gene: TRBV19
j_gene: TRBJ2-2
d_gene: TRBD2
abundance: -
CDR3nt: TGTGCCAGTAGGCCCAGTAGACTAGCACCGACCGGGGAGCTGTTTTTT
CDR3aa: CASRPSRLAPTGELFF

v_gene: TRBV6-5
j_gene: TRBJ1-3
d_gene: -
abundance: once
CDR3nt: TGTGCCAGGGGAAAGGACAGCTCTGGAAACACCATATATTTT
CDR3aa: CARGKDSSGNTIYF

v_gene: TRBV10-3
j_gene: TRBJ2-7
d_gene: TRBD1
abundance: once
CDR3nt: TGTGCCATCAGTGATAGGACAGGGACCTACGAGCAGTACTTC
CDR3aa: CAISDRTGTYEQYF

v_gene: TRBV19
j_gene: TRBJ1-1
d_gene: -
abundance: -
CDR3nt: TGTGCTTCAATTGGGCAGATGAACACTGAAGCTTTCTTT
CDR3aa: CASIGQMNTEAFF

v_gene: TRBV18
j_gene: TRBJ1-2
d_gene: -
abundance: -
CDR3nt: TGTGCCAGCCGCGTTGCGGAGGGGGGGAATGGCTACACCTTC
CDR3aa: CASRVAEGGNGYTF

v_gene: TRBV6-5
j_gene: TRBJ1-2
d_gene: -
abundance: -
CDR3nt: TGTGCCAGCAGTTATTCACTGCTAGCTAACTATGGCTACACCTTC
CDR3aa: CASSYSLLANYGYTF

v_gene: TRBV6-1
j_gene: TRBJ1-2
d_gene: -
abundance: -
CDR3nt: TGTGCCAGCAGTGAAGAACGGTCCGGGATTTATGGCTACACCTTC
CDR3aa: CASSEERSGIYGYTF

v_gene: TRBV10-3
j_gene: TRBJ1-2
d_gene: TRBD1
abundance: -
CDR3nt: TGTGCCATCAGCGGACAGGGGGCCCTTAACTATGGCTACACCTTC
CDR3aa: CAISGQGALNYGYTF

v_gene: TRBV5-1
j_gene: TRBJ2-5
d_gene: TRBD1
abundance: -
CDR3nt: TGCGCCAGCAGCTCTCCGGGACAGGGGGTAGAGACCCAGTACTTC
CDR3aa: CASSSPGQGVETQYF

v_gene: TRBV11-2
j_gene: TRBJ2-2
d_gene: TRBD1
abundance: -
CDR3nt: TGTGCCAGCAGCTCACCTCGGGGACAGTCCACCGGGGAGCTGTTTTTT
CDR3aa: CASSSPRGQSTGELFF

v_gene: TRBV6-5
j_gene: TRBJ1-2
d_gene: TRBD1
abundance: -
CDR3nt: TGTGCCAGCTGTCGGGACAGATACTCAGACTATGGCTACACCTTC
CDR3aa: CASCRDRYSDYGYTF

v_gene: TRBV7-2
j_gene: TRBJ2-7
d_gene: -
abundance: -
CDR3nt: TGTGCCAGCAGATCTACTACATTAGGGGCGTACGAGCAGTACTTC
CDR3aa: CASRSTTLGAYEQYF

v_gene: TRBV10-2
j_gene: TRBJ2-7
d_gene: TRBD2
abundance: -
CDR3nt: TGCGCCAGCCGACGACTAGCGGGGGATAAGCAGTACTTC
CDR3aa: CASRRLAGDKQYF

v_gene: TRBV2
j_gene: TRBJ1-1
d_gene: -
abundance: -
CDR3nt: TGTGCCAGCAGTGGACAGGTGGTAGCTTTCTTT
CDR3aa: CASSGQVVAFF

v_gene: TRBV6-5
j_gene: TRBJ2-2
d_gene: -
abundance: -
CDR3nt: TGTGCCGGGGGGGCGGGCCCCGGGGAGCTGTTTTTT
CDR3aa: CAGGAGPGELFF

v_gene: TRBV4-1
j_gene: TRBJ2-2
d_gene: TRBD2
abundance: -
CDR3nt: TGCGCCAGCAGCCAATTGGGACTAGCGGGAGGGCCTTACACCGGGGAGCTGTTTTTT
CDR3aa: CASSQLGLAGGPYTGELFF

v_gene: TRBV19
j_gene: TRBJ1-2
d_gene: -
abundance: -
CDR3nt: TGTGCCAGTAGTCGACCCCCCCTGGGGGCAACTAACTATGGCTACACCTTC
CDR3aa: CASSRPPLGATNYGYTF

v_gene: TRBV19
j_gene: TRBJ1-1
d_gene: TRBD1
abundance: few
CDR3nt: TGTGCCAGTAGTTCACAGGGGGGTACTGAAGCTTTCTTT
CDR3aa: CASSSQGGTEAFF

v_gene: TRBV5-1
j_gene: TRBJ2-1
d_gene: TRBD2
abundance: -
CDR3nt: TGCGCCAGCAGCCCGACCCCTGGCGGGAGTGAGCAGTTCTTC
CDR3aa: CASSPTPGGSEQFF

v_gene: TRBV2
j_gene: TRBJ1-5
d_gene: -
abundance: -
CDR3nt: TGTGCCAGCAGCGGGAACAGGGCAGGTCAGCCCCAGCATTTT
CDR3aa: CASSGNRAGQPQHF

v_gene: TRBV3-1/TRBV3-2
j_gene: TRBJ1-1
d_gene: TRBD1
abundance: -
CDR3nt: TGTGCCAGCCGAGGGACAGTGAACACTGAAGCTTTCTTT
CDR3aa: CASRGTVNTEAFF

v_gene: TRBV24-1
j_gene: TRBJ2-4
d_gene: -
abundance: -
CDR3nt: TGTGCCACCAGTGATCCTTCAGGGGCACCCCATAAAAACATTCAGTACTTC
CDR3aa: CATSDPSGAPHKNIQYF

v_gene: TRBV2
j_gene: TRBJ1-2
d_gene: TRBD1
abundance: -
CDR3nt: TGTGCCAGCAGTGATGTGAGGACAGGGAGGGGCTACACCTTC
CDR3aa: CASSDVRTGRGYTF

v_gene: TRBV28
j_gene: TRBJ2-1
d_gene: TRBD2
abundance: once
CDR3nt: TGTGCCAGCAGTCAGAGACTAGCGGTTTACAATGAGCAGTTCTTC
CDR3aa: CASSQRLAVYNEQFF

v_gene: TRBV9
j_gene: TRBJ2-3
d_gene: TRBD2
abundance: -
CDR3nt: TGTGCCAGCAGCCCGCATAGTAGCGGGAGGGCAGATACGCAGTATTTT
CDR3aa: CASSPHSSGRADTQYF

v_gene: TRBV23-1
j_gene: TRBJ2-5
d_gene: -
abundance: -
CDR3nt: TGCGCCAGCAGTCCCTGGGCAGGGGTGGAGACCCAGTACTTC
CDR3aa: CASSPWAGVETQYF

v_gene: TRBV11-3
j_gene: TRBJ2-3
d_gene: TRBD2
abundance: once
CDR3nt: TGTGCCAGCAGCTTAGAGGGCCACTTAGCGGGAACGGGGACAGATACGCAGTATTTT
CDR3aa: CASSLEGHLAGTGTDTQYF

v_gene: TRBV4-3
j_gene: TRBJ1-2
d_gene: -
abundance: -
CDR3nt: TGCGCCAGCAGCCACCACAATAACTATGGCTACACCTTC
CDR3aa: CASSHHNNYGYTF

v_gene: TRBV3-1/TRBV3-2
j_gene: TRBJ2-3
d_gene: -
abundance: -
CDR3nt: TGTGCCAGCAGCCCCTCCGGGACTACAGATACGCAGTATTTT
CDR3aa: CASSPSGTTDTQYF

v_gene: TRBV28
j_gene: TRBJ2-1
d_gene: -
abundance: -
CDR3nt: TGTGCCAGCAGTTTTTCCGTGTCGCAGTTCTTC
CDR3aa: CASSFSVSQFF

v_gene: TRBV25-1
j_gene: TRBJ1-1
d_gene: -
abundance: -
CDR3nt: TGTGCCAGCATAGGGGTTACTGAAGCTTTCTTT
CDR3aa: CASIGVTEAFF